These T cell receptor beta chains were read from a single sample in a study of cytomegalovirus exposure and HLA in healthy donors. Sequencing was performed with immunoSEQ multiplex PCR; in TCRdb, only in-frame clones are kept and a portion is missing. Seen here are roughly 100,000 clones, about three quarters observed once, and the top ten hold roughly 6%. Sequencing used PBMCs. The source is a man aged 60 to 69 in good health and CMV-seropositive. The CDR3 runs from the conserved cysteine through the conserved F or W.

TRBV2,CASSRSDRAIYF
TRBV5-1,CASRSSGQGGNYGYTF
TRBV2,CASNPGQLSYNEQFF
TRBV5-1,CASSLGLAGWETQYF
TRBV7-9,CASSLADRGMGMNTEAFF
TRBV2,CASKRAGAKYNEQFF
TRBV6-1,CASSSTGFYGYTF
TRBV6-1,CASPPPGQETQYF
TRBV7-8,CASSLGTYKRVNYGYTF
TRBV6-5,CATSAGAPGYTF
TRBV5-1,CASSLGPGQGYNEQFF
TRBV6-1,CASNGIDRGYGYTF
TRBV30,CAWSGYRVGETQYF
TRBV11-2,CASSLALVAGGSETQYF
TRBV19,CASSIGAGVLGELFF
TRBV4-3,CASSQDGRTSNQPQHF
TRBV19,CASSSGTGGSTGYTF
TRBV11-2,CASSRLAADTQYF
TRBV18,CASSPADLSGEKLFF
TRBV19,CASRAGGHEQFF
TRBV7-2,CASREPGLARGEQFF
TRBV4-3,CASSQSDSGEQYF
TRBV27,CASSLLAGGLTDTQYF
TRBV7-9,CASSPTGNEKLFF
TRBV7-9,CASSFGQGDEAFF
TRBV4-3,CASSQERGWGQPQHF
TRBV5-8,CASSYPDRRQDGYTF
TRBV18,CASSPGASNQPQHF
TRBV14,CASSQNSGAYNEQFF
TRBV18,CASSPPTGGGTGELFF
TRBV11-2,CASSLYGQGPSYEQYF
TRBV7-2,CASSLKGQGDSPLHF
TRBV29-1,CSVLYTGHRYEQYF
TRBV18,CASSPQDGNTEAFF
TRBV4-3,CASSQGLRGAHTNTDTQYF
TRBV19,CASSILDRGHGYTF
TRBV27,CASTPGGAYGYTF
TRBV6-6,CASGGGQGKNIQYF
TRBV27,CASSLAGGYTGELFF
TRBV6-1,CASRSGQGGGYTF
TRBV2,CASSGAGYEKLFF
TRBV19,CASSIDRTVGKETQYF
TRBV7-3,CASSPDRGHTGELFF
TRBV4-3,CASSQAVANTGELFF
TRBV11-1,CASSFETGVSYEQYF
TRBV7-9,CASMGAVYYEQYF
TRBV2,CASRRRTTGGSMNTEAFF
TRBV6-5,CASSFPSGATGELFF
TRBV5-4,CASSPIPSGGADTQYF
TRBV5-1,CASSLVSGGDETQYF